This TCR beta chain emerged from a study of control samples from healthy donors and cancer patients. Clones were read by immunoSEQ multiplex PCR, and TCRdb kept only the in-frame ones, dropping some. Among more than 85,000 clones listed, about nine tenths were seen once. Germline V lookup: CDR1 ENHRY, CDR2 SYGVKD. Trimming took 7 bases from V and 3 from J, leaving 14 bases between them. The CDR3 extends over 14 amino acids. The sample consisted of blood. This chain connects TRBV10-3 to TRBJ2-3; TRBD2 is a possible D gene (7 bases). This sequence was found in a human donor in good health. The donor label of this sample is uncertain. CDR3 sequence: CAIKGGGRTDTQYF. The CDR3 DNA reads TGTGCCATCAAGGGGGGGGGCCGGACAGATACGCAGTATTTT.